Presented here are 26 T cell receptor beta chains from one specimen sequenced in a study of spatial heterogeneity in lung cancer (dated by TCRdb to between 2018 and 2020). The meaning of the sample's time point label: sample taken at primary tumor resection. Library prep was done by 5' RACE. Instrument on record: NextSeq 500. TCRdb itself trimmed the public reads at Q25 with fastp, ran MiXCR and retained productive beta chains. One record per CDR3 amino acid sequence lists the most common genes and DNA. This sample is represented by more than 80,000 distinct CDR3 sequences; approximately 12% of them were singletons. Clones ranked in the top ten supply 35% to 45% of the sample. The sample consisted of PBMCs, taken at surgery. These receptors originate from a male donor with early-stage non-small cell lung cancer.

The table lists this clonotype with a few counts. DNA for the CDR3: TGCAGTGCTAGAGAGGCAGAAGGGGGACGGAGCTCTGGGGCCAACGTCCTGACTTTC. Its protein is CSAREAEGGRSSGANVLTF. The chain couples TRBV20-1 to TRBJ2-6, with D perhaps matching TRBD1 (6 bases). The CDR3 spans 19 residues. V was clipped by 0 bases and J by 0 bases, with 18 bases between them. Germline-derived CDR1 and CDR2 are DFQATT and SNEGSKA (reference sequence).

Many counts were recorded for this clonotype. This chain links TRBV20-1 with TRBJ2-7; D possibly corresponds to TRBD2 (6 bases). V was cut by 2 bases and J by 3 bases, with 17 bases left in between. The CDR3 runs to 15 residues. Per germline, CDR1 DFQATT and CDR2 SNEGSKA (reference sequence). In nucleotides, the CDR3 is TGCAGTGCTAGACCAGAAATAGGGACTCACTACGAGCAGTACTTC. Encoded protein: CSARPEIGTHYEQYF.

A note on this clonotype: Germline is not matched at one junction end, which may reflect a read error. The gene calls are TRBV7-7 and TRBJ2-3; TRBD2 agrees at 9 bases. Germline lookup yields CDR1 SSHAT and CDR2 FNYEAQ (reference sequence). CDR3 length equals 16 residues. DNA of the CDR3: TGTGCTAGCAGTCGCTATTCGGGACTAGCTTCGGATACGCAGTATTTT. Protein product: CASSRYSGLASDTQYF. The full variable domain, with the rest looked up from reference TRBV7-7 and TRBJ2-3, is GAGVSQSPRYKVTKRGQDVTLRCDPISSHATLYWYQQALGQGPEFLTYFNYEAQPDKSGLPSDRFSAERPEGSISTLTIQRTEQRDSAMYRCASSRYSGLASDTQYFGPGTRLTVL.

The chain joins TRBV9 to TRBJ1-2, with D unclear. This CDR3 is 15 amino acids long. Trimming stripped 0 bases from V and 6 bases from J, with 15 bases between. Per germline, CDR1 SGDLS and CDR2 YYNGEE. The CDR3 coding sequence is TGTGCCAGCAGCGTAGCGGGAAGGGAAGTCAATGGCTACACCTTC. Protein sequence: CASSVAGREVNGYTF.

This clonotype was seen a few times. The rearrangement joins TRBV6-6 to TRBJ2-7; no clear D. The CDR3 consists of 11 residues. Deletions cut 3 bases from V and 9 bases from J, with 9 bases between. The germline gives CDR1 MNHNY, CDR2 SVGAGI (reference sequence). The CDR3 region has the DNA TGTGCCAGCAGTTATTCGGTCTCGCAGTACTTC. Its translation is CASSYSVSQYF.

This chain connects TRBV25-1 to TRBJ1-6, with 8 bases fitting TRBD1. Trimming at V came to 1 base and at J to 8 bases, leaving 4 bases not matched to a gene. The CDR3 covers 15 residues. CDR1 and CDR2 (germline): MGHDK, SYGVNS. Here the CDR3 DNA reads TGTGCCAGCAGTGAATCATCAGGGGGCGATTCACCCCTCCACTTT. Protein: CASSESSGGDSPLHF.

This clonotype was detected a few times. This chain connects TRBV12-3 or TRBV12-4 to TRBJ2-1; D is possibly TRBD2 (6 bases). The CDR3 has 13 amino acids. V was clipped by 8 bases and J by 7 bases, with 15 bases between them. The CDR3 nucleotides read TGTGCCAGCCTACCCCCAGGAGGGAATGAGCAGTTCTTC. It codes for CASLPPGGNEQFF.

This clonotype was found many times. The rearrangement links TRBV7-9 to TRBJ2-3; the D call may be TRBD1 or TRBD2 (5 bases each). V lost 5 bases to trimming and J lost 14 bases, with 17 bases between them. CDR3 length: 12 residues. The germline gives CDR1 SEHNR, CDR2 FQNEAQ (reference sequence). The CDR3 region is CASSPGRGLWYF. CDR3 DNA: TGTGCCAGCAGCCCGGGACGGGGTCTTTGGTATTTT.

The V gene is TRBV7-2, the J gene TRBJ1-5; D not certain. CDR3 length equals 15 residues. The V end lost 5 bases, the J end lost 0 bases, and 11 bases lay between the germline ends. Germline V gives CDR1 SGHTA, CDR2 FQGNSA. CDR3 DNA: TGTGCCAGCAGCAAAGAAAGAGGTAGCAATCAGCCCCAGCATTTT. Encoded protein: CASSKERGSNQPQHF.

This clonotype occurred once. The chain is built from TRBV20-1 and TRBJ2-7; D remains ambiguous. The germline gives CDR1 DFQATT, CDR2 SNEGSKA (reference sequence). Deletions cut 0 bases from V and 2 bases from J, with 11 bases between. The CDR3 contains 14 residues. The CDR3 is CSARDSSITYEQYF. The CDR3, as DNA: TGCAGTGCTAGAGATTCCTCCATTACCTACGAGCAGTACTTC.

The chain uses TRBV14 and TRBJ1-1, with D perhaps matching TRBD1 (6 bases). This CDR3 contains 14 residues. Trimming left V 5 bases short and J 0 bases short, with 10 bases between. The germline V gene encodes CDR1 SGHDN and CDR2 FVKESK. CDR3 protein: CASSYRAMNTEAFF. The DNA for the CDR3 is TGTGCCAGCAGCTACAGGGCCATGAACACTGAAGCTTTCTTT. Complete variable domain (other parts from reference TRBV14 and TRBJ1-1): EAGVTQFPSHSVIEKGQTVTLRCDPISGHDNLYWYRRVMGKEIKFLLHFVKESKQDESGMPNNRFLAERTGGTYSTLKVQPAELEDSGVYFCASSYRAMNTEAFFGQGTRLTVV.

V is TRBV9 and J is TRBJ1-4; D not certain. CDR1 is SGDLS and CDR2 is YYNGEE in the germline V gene. This CDR3 is built from 14 residues. V lost 4 bases and J 4 bases, leaving 11 bases between the germline ends. In DNA form, the CDR3 reads TGTGCCAGCAGCCGGACGCCCAGTAATGAAAAACTGTTTTTT. This codes for CASSRTPSNEKLFF.

This clonotype has just a few counts. This chain joins TRBV30 and TRBJ2-7; no clear D. The CDR3 length is 13 residues. V was shortened by 2 bases and J by 2 bases, with 10 bases between the two germline ends. Germline V CDR1 and CDR2: GTSNPN, SVGIG (reference sequence). In nucleotides, the CDR3 is TGTGCCTGGAGTCAGACGGTCACCTACGAGCAGTACTTC. It translates to CAWSQTVTYEQYF.

This clonotype occurred a few times. This chain uses TRBV6-6 with TRBJ2-5, with 8 nucleotides matching TRBD1. With 0 bases clipped from V and 5 bases from J, the junction kept 5 bases outside the gene matches. Germline V gene lookup returns CDR1 MNHNY and CDR2 SVGAGI (reference sequence). The CDR3 length is 15 residues. The CDR3 DNA is TGTGCCAGCAGTTACTCCGCAGGGGGCCGGGAGACCCAGTACTTC. Amino acid sequence: CASSYSAGGRETQYF.

This clonotype has ten or more counts. The CDR3 is CASSLAPRGNTGELFF. CDR3 in DNA: TGTGCCAGCAGCTTGGCCCCGAGGGGGAACACCGGGGAGCTGTTTTTT. The chain carries TRBV5-4 and TRBJ2-2; either TRBD1 or TRBD2 may fit D (5 bases each). The CDR3 length is 16 residues. The V end was cut by 0 bases, the J end by 1 base, with 10 bases between. Germline V CDR1 and CDR2: SGHNT, YYREEE (reference sequence).

V gene TRBV3-1 combines with J gene TRBJ2-5; TRBD2 might be the D (6 bases). Trimming pared 0 bases from V and 2 bases from J, leaving 10 bases between. The CDR3 has 15 amino acids. Germline V gives CDR1 LGHDT, CDR2 YNNKEL (reference sequence). Here the CDR3 reads CASSQEGLLQETQYF. CDR3 nucleotides: TGTGCCAGCAGCCAAGAGGGACTGCTGCAAGAGACCCAGTACTTC.

The gene calls are TRBV29-1 and TRBJ1-2; 10 bases align to TRBD1. Germline CDR1 and CDR2: SQVTM and ANQGSEA. Trimming removed 4 bases from V and 4 bases from J; junction bases left unmatched: 9. The CDR3 is 15 residues long. CDR3 DNA: TGCAGCGTTGGCAAAGGGACAGGGGAAGTCTATGGCTACACCTTC. This encodes CSVGKGTGEVYGYTF.

This clonotype was counted only a few times. The CDR3 is CASSLEGQNTEAFF. The CDR3 bases are TGCGCCAGCAGCTTGGAGGGACAGAACACTGAAGCTTTCTTT. The V gene is TRBV5-1, the J gene TRBJ1-1; weak D call: TRBD1 (6 bases). V lost 0 bases and J lost 1, with 7 bases in between. The germline V gene has CDR1 SGHRS and CDR2 YFSETQ. The CDR3 spans 14 residues.

The chain recombines TRBV7-2 with TRBJ1-1; tentatively, D is TRBD1 (5 bases). From germline, CDR1 is SGHTA and CDR2 FQGNSA. Trimming left V 1 base short and J 4 bases short, with 19 bases between. The CDR3 length is 17 residues. The DNA for the CDR3 is TGTGCCAGCAGCTTAGAAGGATTTGGGGCCTTGGGCACTGAAGCTTTCTTT. It specifies CASSLEGFGALGTEAFF.

This clonotype was detected ten times or more. The rearrangement links TRBV29-1 to TRBJ2-2; D may be TRBD1 (5 bases). CDR1 is SQVTM, CDR2 ANQGSEA, per germline. Trimming pared 5 bases from V and 4 bases from J, leaving 20 bases between. CDR3 length equals 16 residues. The CDR3 DNA is TGCAGCGTTTCCATTGGGGCCTTACGTGGCACCGGGGAGCTGTTTTTT. Translating it yields CSVSIGALRGTGELFF.

The chain carries TRBV14 and TRBJ1-5; D unresolved. V lost 4 bases to trimming and J lost 6 bases, with 10 bases between them. Germline V CDR1 and CDR2: SGHDN, FVKESK. The CDR3 is made up of 13 amino acids. The CDR3 nucleotides are TGTGCCAGCAGCCTAAGTCCCCGTCAGCCCCAGCATTTT. Its translation: CASSLSPRQPQHF.

J is TRBJ1-2 and V is TRBV28; tentative D call: TRBD1 (5 bases). The CDR3 spans 15 residues. From germline, CDR1 is MDHEN and CDR2 SYDVKM. V shed 2 bases and J shed 5 bases, with 15 bases lying between them. The CDR3 DNA reads TGTGCCAGCAGTTTAGGGGCGGGACGAGTATATGGCTACACCTTC. Its protein product is CASSLGAGRVYGYTF.

The chain employs TRBV7-9 and TRBJ1-5, with D tentatively TRBD1 (5 bases). Trimming removed 5 bases from V and 4 bases from J, with 15 bases in between. Germline V gene data show CDR1 as SEHNR and CDR2 as FQNEAQ (reference sequence). This CDR3 is built from 15 residues. As DNA, the CDR3 is TGTGCCAGCAGCAACCGGGGGGATGGTAATCAGCCCCAGCATTTT. Its protein product is CASSNRGDGNQPQHF.

This clonotype has just a few counts. CDR3 nucleotides: TGTGCCAGCAGCCTCCAGCGGGAAGTACCCTACAATGAGCAGTTCTTC. Translating gives CASSLQREVPYNEQFF. The chain recombines TRBV11-2 with TRBJ2-1, with 7 bases aligning to TRBD2. CDR1 and CDR2 from the germline V gene are SGHAT and FQNNGV. The length of the CDR3 is 16 residues. V dropped 5 bases and J dropped 2; count of bases not matched to a gene: 9.

This clonotype was counted only a few times. The chain combines TRBV20-1 with TRBJ1-5; D is uncertain. The germline V and J ends were trimmed by 5 bases and 2 bases, with 13 bases remaining between them. In germline, CDR1 is DFQATT, CDR2 SNEGSKA (reference sequence). The CDR3 is 14 amino acids. CDR3 amino acids: CSAPRARGNQPQHF. The CDR3 bases are TGCAGTGCTCCACGGGCCCGGGGCAATCAGCCCCAGCATTTT.

This rearrangement joins TRBV20-1 to TRBJ1-6; D remains ambiguous. Germline values: CDR1 DFQATT, CDR2 SNEGSKA (reference sequence). The ends were cut back, 6 bases at V and 8 bases at J, with 20 bases in the middle. This CDR3 contains 15 residues. The chain's CDR3 is CSAPTGPRWDSPLHF. The CDR3 DNA follows: TGCAGTGCCCCCACCGGGCCCAGATGGGATTCACCCCTCCACTTT.